This T cell receptor beta chain was captured in a study of T cells in narcolepsy. Study-level background: Enrolled donors included narcolepsy type 1 or type 2 patients and healthy controls. Study-wide results and caveats: Autoreactive clonotypes reportedly recurred in blood of same and different patients, not controls. In some patient and control memory CD4+ samples, autoreactive clones were absent. Comparing one patient's CSF and blood CD4+ clonotypes highlighted HCRT- and TRIB2-specific autoreactive clonotypes.

The V gene lost 1 base and the J gene lost 0 bases, with 10 bases spanning the gap. The CDR3 covers 16 residues. CDR1 and CDR2 from the germline V gene are SGHTA and FQGNSA. Data came from immunoSEQ multiplex PCR; TCRdb stores just in-frame clones and leaves some out. The sample contains fewer than 40,000 clones, roughly 77% of which appear only once. As regards this clone: Its target is unknown.

The sequenced material came from CD45RA- memory CD4+ T cells from PBMCs. The sequence was obtained from a human donor with narcolepsy. The gene calls are TRBV7-2 and TRBJ2-1, with a possible D match to TRBD2 (5 bases). The CDR3 reads CASSLVSGGSYNEQFF. Here the CDR3 DNA reads TGTGCCAGCAGCTTAGTCAGCGGAGGCTCCTACAATGAGCAGTTCTTC.